The clone carrying this TCR beta chain was counted only a few times. The target antigen is unknown. Constant-segment-primed 5'RACE gave TCR alpha and TCR beta cDNA libraries with sample barcodes and UMIs. TCRdb used MiXCR to reprocess the 5' RACE reads, holding one entry per CDR3 protein. There are about 350,000 distinct CDR3 sequences in the sample; around an eighth occur only once, and approximately 20% lies in the top ten. Trimming pared 6 bases from V and 5 bases from J, leaving 16 bases between. The CDR3 extends over 14 amino acids. In germline, CDR1 is SGHVS, CDR2 FNYEAQ. The sample is drawn from a study of T-cell memory formation after mild COVID-19. Study summary: Clustering of TCRs was largely donor specific. Study observations and caveats: Clones which contracted sat mainly in CM and EM if CD4+, and in EMRA if CD8+.

This TCR came from a man between 18 and 29 years old who had mild COVID-19 (a few samples of this study predate the infection). Cell type and time point are not known. The chain uses TRBV7-6 and TRBJ1-2; D gene ambiguous. Sequencing was carried out using PBMCs or a T cell subset sorted from them (not recorded which). The CDR3 loop is CASSYGQSGYGYTF. In DNA, the CDR3 is TGTGCCAGCAGTTATGGCCAGTCTGGGTATGGCTACACCTTC.